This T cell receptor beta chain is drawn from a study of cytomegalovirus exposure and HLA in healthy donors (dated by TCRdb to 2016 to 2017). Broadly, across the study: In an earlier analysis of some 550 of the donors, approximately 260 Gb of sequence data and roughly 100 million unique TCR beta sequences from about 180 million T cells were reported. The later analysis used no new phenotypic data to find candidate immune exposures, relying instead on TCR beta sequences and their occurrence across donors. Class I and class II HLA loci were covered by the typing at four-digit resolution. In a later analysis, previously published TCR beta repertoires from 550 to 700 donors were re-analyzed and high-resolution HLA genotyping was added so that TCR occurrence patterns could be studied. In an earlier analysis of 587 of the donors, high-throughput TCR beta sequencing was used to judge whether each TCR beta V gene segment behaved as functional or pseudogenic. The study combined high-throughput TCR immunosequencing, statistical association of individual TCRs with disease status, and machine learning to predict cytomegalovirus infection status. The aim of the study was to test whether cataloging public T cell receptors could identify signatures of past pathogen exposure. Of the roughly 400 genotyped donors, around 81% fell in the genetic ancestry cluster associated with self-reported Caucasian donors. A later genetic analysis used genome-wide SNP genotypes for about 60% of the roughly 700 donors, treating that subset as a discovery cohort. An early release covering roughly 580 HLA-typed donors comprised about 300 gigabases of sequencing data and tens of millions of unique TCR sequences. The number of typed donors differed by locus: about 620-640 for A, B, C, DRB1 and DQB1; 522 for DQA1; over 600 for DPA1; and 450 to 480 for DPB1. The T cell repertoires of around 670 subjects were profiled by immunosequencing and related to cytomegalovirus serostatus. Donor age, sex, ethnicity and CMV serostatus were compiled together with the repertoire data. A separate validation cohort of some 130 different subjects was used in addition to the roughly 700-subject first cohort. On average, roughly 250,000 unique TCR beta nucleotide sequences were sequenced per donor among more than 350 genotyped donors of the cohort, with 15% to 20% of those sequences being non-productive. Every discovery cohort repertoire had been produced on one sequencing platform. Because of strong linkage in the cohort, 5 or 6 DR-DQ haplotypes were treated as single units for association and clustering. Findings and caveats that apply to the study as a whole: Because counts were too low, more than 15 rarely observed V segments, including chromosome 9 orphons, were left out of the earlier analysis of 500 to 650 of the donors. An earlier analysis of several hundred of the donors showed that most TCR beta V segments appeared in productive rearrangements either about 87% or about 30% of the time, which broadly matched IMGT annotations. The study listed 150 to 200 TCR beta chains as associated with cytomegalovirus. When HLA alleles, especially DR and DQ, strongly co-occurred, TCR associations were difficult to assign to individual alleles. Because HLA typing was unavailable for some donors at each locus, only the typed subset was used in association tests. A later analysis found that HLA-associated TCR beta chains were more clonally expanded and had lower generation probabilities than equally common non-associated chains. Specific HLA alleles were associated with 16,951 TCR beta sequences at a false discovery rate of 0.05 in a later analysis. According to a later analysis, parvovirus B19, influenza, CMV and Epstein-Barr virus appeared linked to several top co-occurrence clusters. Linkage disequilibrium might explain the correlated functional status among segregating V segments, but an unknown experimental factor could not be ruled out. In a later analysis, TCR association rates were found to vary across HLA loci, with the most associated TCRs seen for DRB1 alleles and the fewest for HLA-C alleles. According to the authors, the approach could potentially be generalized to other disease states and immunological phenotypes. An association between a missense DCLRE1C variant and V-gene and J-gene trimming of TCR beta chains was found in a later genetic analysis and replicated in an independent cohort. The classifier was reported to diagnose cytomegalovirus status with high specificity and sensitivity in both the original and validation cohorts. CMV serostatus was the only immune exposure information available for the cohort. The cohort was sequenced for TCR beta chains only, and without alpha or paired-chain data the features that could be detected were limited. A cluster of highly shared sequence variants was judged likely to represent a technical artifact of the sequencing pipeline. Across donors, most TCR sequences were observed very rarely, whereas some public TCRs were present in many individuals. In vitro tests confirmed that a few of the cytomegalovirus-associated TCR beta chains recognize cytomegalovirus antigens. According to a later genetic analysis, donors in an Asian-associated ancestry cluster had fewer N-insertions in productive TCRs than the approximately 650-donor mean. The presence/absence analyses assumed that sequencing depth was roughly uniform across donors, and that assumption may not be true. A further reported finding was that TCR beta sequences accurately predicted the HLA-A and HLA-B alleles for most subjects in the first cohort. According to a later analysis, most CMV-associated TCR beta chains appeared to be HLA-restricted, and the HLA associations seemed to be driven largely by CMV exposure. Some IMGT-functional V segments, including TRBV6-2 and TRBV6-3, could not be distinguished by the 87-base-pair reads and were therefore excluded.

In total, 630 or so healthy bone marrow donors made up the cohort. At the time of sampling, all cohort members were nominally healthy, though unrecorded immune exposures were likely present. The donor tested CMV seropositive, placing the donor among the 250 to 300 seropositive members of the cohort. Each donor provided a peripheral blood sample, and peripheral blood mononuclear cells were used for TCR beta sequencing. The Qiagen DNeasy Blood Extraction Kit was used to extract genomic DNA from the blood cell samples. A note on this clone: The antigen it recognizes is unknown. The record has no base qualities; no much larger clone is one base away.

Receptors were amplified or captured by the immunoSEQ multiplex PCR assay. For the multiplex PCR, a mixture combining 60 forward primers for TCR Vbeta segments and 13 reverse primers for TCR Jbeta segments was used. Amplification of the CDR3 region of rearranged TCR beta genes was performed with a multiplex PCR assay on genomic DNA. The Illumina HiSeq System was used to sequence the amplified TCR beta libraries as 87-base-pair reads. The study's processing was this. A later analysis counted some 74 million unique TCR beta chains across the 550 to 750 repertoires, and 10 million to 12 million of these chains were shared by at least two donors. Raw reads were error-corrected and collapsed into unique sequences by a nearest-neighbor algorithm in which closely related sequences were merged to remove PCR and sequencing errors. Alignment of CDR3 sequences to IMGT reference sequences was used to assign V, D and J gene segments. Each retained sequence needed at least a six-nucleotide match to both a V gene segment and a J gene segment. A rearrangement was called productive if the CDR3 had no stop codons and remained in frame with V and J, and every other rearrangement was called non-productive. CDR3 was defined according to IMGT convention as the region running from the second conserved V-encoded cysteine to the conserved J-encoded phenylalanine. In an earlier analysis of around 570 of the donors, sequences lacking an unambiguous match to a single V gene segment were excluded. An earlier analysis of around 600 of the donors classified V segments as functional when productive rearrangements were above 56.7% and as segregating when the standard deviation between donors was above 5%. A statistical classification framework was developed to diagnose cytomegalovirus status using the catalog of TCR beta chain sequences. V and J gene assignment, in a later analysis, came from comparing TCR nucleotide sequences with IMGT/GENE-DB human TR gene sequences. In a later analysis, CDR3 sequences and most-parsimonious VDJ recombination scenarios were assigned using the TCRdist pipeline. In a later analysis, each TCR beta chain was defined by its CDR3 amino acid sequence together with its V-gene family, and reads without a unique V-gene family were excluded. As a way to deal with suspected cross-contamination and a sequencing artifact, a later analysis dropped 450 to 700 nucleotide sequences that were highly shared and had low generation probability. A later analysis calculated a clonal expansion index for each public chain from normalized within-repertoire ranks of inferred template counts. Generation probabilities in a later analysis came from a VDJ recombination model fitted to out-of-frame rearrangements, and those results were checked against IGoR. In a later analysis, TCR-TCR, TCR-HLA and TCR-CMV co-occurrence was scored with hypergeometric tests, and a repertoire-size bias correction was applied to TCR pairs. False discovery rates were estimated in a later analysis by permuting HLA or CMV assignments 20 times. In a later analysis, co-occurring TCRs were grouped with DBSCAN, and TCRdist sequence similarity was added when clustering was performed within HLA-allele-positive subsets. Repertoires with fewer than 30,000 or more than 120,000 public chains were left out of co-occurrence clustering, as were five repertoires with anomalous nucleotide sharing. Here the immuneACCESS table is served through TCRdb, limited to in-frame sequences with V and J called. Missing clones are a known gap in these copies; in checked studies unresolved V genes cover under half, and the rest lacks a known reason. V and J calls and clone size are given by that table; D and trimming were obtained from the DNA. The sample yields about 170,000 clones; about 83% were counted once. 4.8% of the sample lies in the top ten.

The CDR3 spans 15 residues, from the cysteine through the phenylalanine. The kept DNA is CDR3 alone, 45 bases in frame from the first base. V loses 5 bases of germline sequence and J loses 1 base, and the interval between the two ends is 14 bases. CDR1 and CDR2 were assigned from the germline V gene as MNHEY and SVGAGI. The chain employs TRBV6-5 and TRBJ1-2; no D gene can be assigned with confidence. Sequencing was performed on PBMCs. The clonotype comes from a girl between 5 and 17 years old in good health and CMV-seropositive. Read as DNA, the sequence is TGTGCCAGCAGTCCCCGAAGAGGGAATAACTATGGCTACACCTTC. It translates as CASSPRRGNNYGYTF.